The 14 T cell receptor beta chains below all came from one sample that was sequenced in a study of T cells in Graves' hyperthyroidism and ophthalmopathy. RNA transcripts served as the template for amplifying TCR beta CDR3 regions. Initially, a first-round RT-PCR of the TCR CDR3 employed the HTBI primer set. One entry per CDR3 protein results from TCRdb running MiXCR on the multiplex PCR reads. The sample shows hundreds of thousands of distinct CDR3 sequences, around 15% of them seen only once. Sequencing input: blood. The receptors stem from a woman between 40 and 50 years old with Graves' ophthalmopathy.

This clonotype was observed at least ten times. The V and J genes are TRBV28 and TRBJ2-1; D perhaps matches TRBD2 (5 bases). The germline V and J ends were trimmed by 4 bases and 5 bases, with 18 bases remaining between them. The CDR3 spans 16 residues. Germline V gives CDR1 MDHEN, CDR2 SYDVKM. CDR3: CASSSPSPGRNNEQFF. In DNA form, the CDR3 reads TGTGCCAGCAGTTCCCCCAGTCCGGGGAGAAACAATGAGCAGTTCTTC.

This clonotype was counted ten times or more. The CDR3 DNA is TGTGCCAGCAGTTTTACGTGGGACTATAGGGGCAGGGGGCGCCCGAGGGAGCAGTTCTTC. Its protein product is CASSFTWDYRGRGRPREQFF. The V call is TRBV28, the J call TRBJ2-1, with D perhaps TRBD1 (8 bases). V dropped 3 bases and J dropped 10 bases, with 34 bases sitting between them. CDR1 and CDR2 (germline): MDHEN, SYDVKM. The CDR3 sequence is 20 residues long.

This clonotype was counted between two and nine times. Here the CDR3 reads CASSLEFAYETQYF. As DNA, the CDR3 is TGTGCCAGCAGCTTAGAGTTTGCCTATGAGACCCAGTACTTC. This chain links TRBV7-2 with TRBJ2-5, with D uncertain. The germline V gene encodes CDR1 SGHTA and CDR2 FQGNSA. This CDR3 has 14 residues. V was trimmed by 1 base and J by 5 bases, leaving 11 bases between them.

This clonotype was seen ten or more times. The gene calls are TRBV28 and TRBJ2-7; 9 bases align to TRBD1. The CDR3 is made up of 15 amino acids. The germline gives CDR1 MDHEN, CDR2 SYDVKM. With 6 bases clipped from V and 1 base from J, the junction kept 7 bases outside the gene matches. As DNA, the CDR3 is TGTGCCAGCAGCCGCTCCGGGACAGGGTCCTACGAGCAGTACTTC. This codes for CASSRSGTGSYEQYF.

This clonotype was picked up many times. J is TRBJ1-1 and V is TRBV28, with unresolved D. The CDR3 runs to 12 residues. V was pared by 6 bases and J by 4 bases, with 9 bases between. Germline V gives CDR1 MDHEN, CDR2 SYDVKM. CDR3 sequence (DNA): TGTGCCAGCAGCCCATCTACCACTGAAGCTTTCTTT. It is translated as CASSPSTTEAFF.

This clonotype was counted many times. This sequence joins TRBV7-9 and TRBJ2-1; no clear D. V lost 4 bases and J lost 7, with 29 bases in between. The length of the CDR3 is 19 residues. The germline V gene has CDR1 SEHNR and CDR2 FQNEAQ (reference sequence). The CDR3 sequence is CASSYNPNRKLLSMNEQFF. CDR3 bases: TGTGCCAGCAGCTACAACCCAAATCGTAAGTTACTGTCGATGAATGAGCAGTTCTTC.

This clonotype was counted ten times or more. The V and J genes are TRBV20-1 and TRBJ1-2; 8 bases fit TRBD1. V was clipped by 3 bases and J by 4 bases; unmatched bases: 13. This CDR3 is 16 amino acids long. CDR1 DFQATT and CDR2 SNEGSKA come from the germline V gene (reference sequence). CDR3 sequence: CSASPARQGNIYGYTF. For the CDR3, the DNA is TGCAGTGCTAGCCCCGCCAGACAGGGGAATATCTATGGCTACACCTTC.

This clonotype was found many times. The chain carries TRBV5-1 and TRBJ2-5; TRBD1 matches 8 bases. Losses at the gene ends were 4 bases for V and 13 bases for J; bases not matched to a gene: 12. CDR1 SGHRS and CDR2 YFSETQ come from the germline V gene. The CDR3 totals 13 residues. CDR3 protein: CASSPGQGNRLYF. As DNA, the CDR3 is TGCGCCAGCAGCCCCGGACAGGGCAACCGATTGTACTTC.

This clonotype came up a few times. This chain connects TRBV6-1 to TRBJ2-3, with D tentatively TRBD2 (5 bases). The CDR3 loop spans 15 amino acids. CDR1 is MNHNS and CDR2 is SASEGT in the germline V gene. The ends were cut back, 6 bases at V and 1 base at J, with 14 bases in the middle. In nucleotides, the CDR3 is TGTGCCAGCAGGGGAGACCTTCCCCGCACAGATACGCAGTATTTT. Amino acid sequence: CASRGDLPRTDTQYF.

This clonotype was counted between two and nine times. The V and J genes are TRBV6-1 and TRBJ2-5; 8 nucleotides line up with TRBD1. J gave up 2 bases and V 5 bases, and 10 bases lay outside the gene matches. The CDR3 loop spans 16 amino acids. Germline values: CDR1 MNHNS, CDR2 SASEGT. The CDR3: CASSPGQVLGQETQYF. CDR3 sequence (DNA): TGTGCCAGCAGTCCGGGACAGGTCCTCGGACAAGAGACCCAGTACTTC.

This clonotype showed up many times. The J gene is TRBJ2-3, the V gene TRBV3-1, with 15 bases aligning to TRBD2. Trimming removed 1 base from V and 5 bases from J; junction bases left unmatched: 19. This CDR3 region has 22 residues. Germline V gene sequence: CDR1 LGHDT, CDR2 YNNKEL (reference sequence). The CDR3, as DNA: TGTGCCAGCAGCCAAGTTACGCCGGAGCGACGGACTAGCGGGAGGGCAGGAGATACGCAGTATTTT. This codes for CASSQVTPERRTSGRAGDTQYF.

This clonotype was seen at least ten times. The rearrangement links TRBV11-2 to TRBJ2-5, with 7 nucleotides matching TRBD1. The germline CDR1 and CDR2 sequences are SGHAT and FQNNGV. CDR3 size: 15 residues. J lost 5 bases, V lost 7 bases, and 13 bases had no gene match. The chain's CDR3 is CASTQGVRAGETQYF. The CDR3, as DNA: TGTGCCAGCACCCAGGGGGTGCGGGCGGGTGAGACCCAGTACTTC.

The chain recombines TRBV19 with TRBJ1-1, with 11 positions matching TRBD1. The CDR3 length is 14 residues. Germline CDR1 reads LNHDA; CDR2 reads SQIVND (reference sequence). Trimming at V came to 7 bases and at J to 5 bases, leaving 6 bases not matched to a gene. CDR3 coding DNA: TGTGCCAGTACGGACAGGGGGCGTCGGACTGAAGCTTTCTTT. As protein: CASTDRGRRTEAFF. The variable domain in full, completed from reference TRBV19 and TRBJ1-1, reads DGGITQSPKYLFRKEGQNVTLSCEQNLNHDAMYWYRQDPGQGLRLIYYSQIVNDFQKGDIAEGYSVSREKKESFPLTVTSAQKNPTAFYLCASTDRGRRTEAFFGQGTRLTVV.

Only a few counts were recorded for this clonotype. The chain joins TRBV19 to TRBJ2-7; unclear D gene. The CDR3 runs 14 residues. Germline V gene lookup returns CDR1 LNHDA and CDR2 SQIVND (reference sequence). V was trimmed by 8 bases and J by 5 bases, leaving 19 bases between them. Here the CDR3 reads CASQSSGTPNEQYF. For the CDR3, the DNA is TGTGCCAGTCAGAGCTCCGGCACCCCGAACGAGCAGTACTTC.